The 10 T cell receptor beta chains in this list originate from one sample, sequenced in a study of technical replicates of blood from a few donors. Only in-frame clones appear in the TCRdb table, and some are missing; sequencing was by immunoSEQ multiplex PCR. The sample contains roughly 90,000 clones, approximately 94% of which appear only once. The sequenced sample was T cells isolated from PBMCs. Source of these receptors: a human donor in good health.

V and J are TRBV19 and TRBJ1-5, with TRBD1 matching 8 bases. Losses at the gene ends were 6 bases for V and 6 bases for J; bases not matched to a gene: 19. Germline loops: CDR1 LNHDA, CDR2 SQIVND (reference sequence). The CDR3 loop spans 18 amino acids. This CDR3 reads CASSNHRGVMGVGQPQHF. For the CDR3, the DNA is TGTGCCAGTAGCAATCACAGGGGGGTCATGGGTGTCGGTCAGCCCCAGCATTTT.

This chain joins TRBV28 and TRBJ1-5; possible D gene TRBD1, 5 bases. CDR1 MDHEN and CDR2 SYDVKM come from the germline V gene. Trimming cost V 6 bases and J 3 bases, with 18 bases left between them. The CDR3 is made up of 16 amino acids. The CDR3 protein is CASRRARVGNNQPQHF. CDR3 DNA: TGTGCCAGCAGACGAGCCAGGGTAGGGAACAATCAGCCCCAGCATTTT.

The chain carries TRBV5-4 and TRBJ2-5; no clear D gene. Germline lookup yields CDR1 SGHNT and CDR2 YYREEE (reference sequence). The V end lost 2 bases, the J end lost 4 bases, and 9 bases lay between the germline ends. The CDR3 spans 13 residues. The CDR3 nucleotides read TGTGCCAGCAGCTTAATCCCCCGAGAGACCCAGTACTTC. This encodes CASSLIPRETQYF. Full variable domain (remainder filled in from reference TRBV5-4 and TRBJ2-5): ETGVTQSPTHLIKTRGQQVTLRCSSQSGHNTVSWYQQALGQGPQFIFQYYREEENGRGNFPPRFSGLQFPNYSSELNVNALELDDSALYLCASSLIPRETQYFGPGTRLLVL.

This chain's CDR3 is CASSYLGQGNTIYF. CDR3 DNA sequence: TGTGCCAGCAGTTACCTGGGACAGGGAAACACCATATATTTT. The J gene is TRBJ1-3, the V gene TRBV6-5, with TRBD1 matching over 7 bases. The CDR3 runs to 14 residues. Trimming at V came to 2 bases and at J to 4 bases, leaving 2 bases not matched to a gene. Looked up from germline, CDR1 is MNHEY and CDR2 is SVGAGI.

V gene TRBV2 combines with J gene TRBJ2-1, with 7 bases identical to TRBD2. The germline V gene has CDR1 SNHLY and CDR2 FYNNEI. V lost 11 bases and J lost 1; bases outside the gene matches: 5. CDR3 length: 13 amino acids. CDR3 region: CAFAGVSYNEQFF. In nucleotides, the CDR3 is TGTGCCTTCGCGGGGGTATCCTACAATGAGCAGTTCTTC.

CDR3 nucleotide sequence: TGTGCCAGCTCACCAGCGGGGAACTCCGGCGGGCCGAACACTGAAGCTTTCTTT. Translation: CASSPAGNSGGPNTEAFF. J is TRBJ1-1 and V is TRBV18; D is unresolved. Trimming shortened V by 2 bases and J by 1 base, and 20 bases separated the two germline ends. Germline V gene sequence: CDR1 KGHSH, CDR2 LQKENI. CDR3 length equals 18 residues.

This clone was observed a single time. V gene TRBV2 combines with J gene TRBJ1-1; 8 bases are shared with TRBD1. The CDR3 runs to 18 residues. CDR1 is SNHLY, CDR2 FYNNEI, per germline. J gave up 7 bases and V 10 bases, and 26 bases lay outside the gene matches. The CDR3 DNA is TGTGCCACTCCTCCGACGGGACAGGTCGTCCTTGGGTCGATTGAAGCTTTCTTT. It yields the protein CATPPTGQVVLGSIEAFF.

The rearrangement uses TRBV10-3 and TRBJ2-5, with 8 positions matching TRBD2. J gave up 5 bases and V 10 bases, and 6 bases lay outside the gene matches. The CDR3 runs to 12 residues. Germline CDR1 is ENHRY and CDR2 is SYGVKD. The CDR3 protein is CATLAGGETQYF. The CDR3 DNA follows: TGTGCCACCCTAGCGGGTGGGGAGACCCAGTACTTC.

The genes are TRBV30 and TRBJ1-2, with TRBD1 identical over 7 bases. CDR3 length equals 15 residues. V lost 4 bases and J lost 2; bases outside the gene matches: 10. Germline lookup yields CDR1 GTSNPN and CDR2 SVGIG (reference sequence). The chain's CDR3 is CAWTPSTDRNYGYTF. CDR3 DNA: TGTGCCTGGACCCCCTCGACGGACAGGAACTATGGCTACACCTTC.

This clone was seen only once. The chain uses TRBV18 and TRBJ1-1; TRBD1 matches 7 bases. Germline V CDR1 and CDR2: KGHSH, LQKENI. J was trimmed by 3 bases and V by 4 bases; bases with no gene match: 11. The CDR3 runs 16 residues. Written as DNA, the CDR3 is TGTGCCAGCTCACTAAATAGTCCAGGGGGTTACACTGAAGCTTTCTTT. This codes for CASSLNSPGGYTEAFF.